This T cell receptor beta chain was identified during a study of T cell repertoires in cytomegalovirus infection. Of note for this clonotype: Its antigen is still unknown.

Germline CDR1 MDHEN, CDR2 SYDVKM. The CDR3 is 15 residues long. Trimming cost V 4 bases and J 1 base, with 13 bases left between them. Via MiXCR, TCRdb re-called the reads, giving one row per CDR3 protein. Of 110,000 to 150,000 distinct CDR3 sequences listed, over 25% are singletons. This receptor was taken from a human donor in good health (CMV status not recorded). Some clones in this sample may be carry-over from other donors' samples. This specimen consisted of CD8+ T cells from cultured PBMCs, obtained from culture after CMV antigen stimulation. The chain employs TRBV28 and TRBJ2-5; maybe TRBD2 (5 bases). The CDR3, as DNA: TGTGCCAGCAGTTCGGCCGCGGAGGTCCAAGAGACCCAGTACTTC. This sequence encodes CASSSAAEVQETQYF. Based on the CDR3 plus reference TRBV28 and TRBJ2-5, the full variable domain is DVKVTQSSRYLVKRTGEKVFLECVQDMDHENMFWYRQDPGLGLRLIYFSYDVKMKEKGDIPEGYSVSREKKERFSLILESASTNQTSMYLCASSSAAEVQETQYFGPGTRLLVL.